The 18 T cell receptor beta chains reported below all come from one sample, sequenced in a study of CD8+CD57+ T cells in acquired aplastic anemia (dated 2018 in TCRdb). The sequencing machine was an Illumina HiSeq 2000. Genomic DNA served as template for TCR beta VDJ combination and CDR3 sequence profiling. TCRdb trimmed public reads at Q25 via fastp, called clones via MiXCR and kept in-frame beta chains. All rows with the same CDR3 protein become a single entry with the most common DNA and genes. The sample table contains a few hundred thousand distinct CDR3 sequences; only one count was recorded for roughly 64% of them. The ten largest clones take up 3% to 4.5% of the sample. The specimen sequenced was sorted CD4+, CD8+, or CD8+CD57+ T cells (not recorded which) from PBMCs. The receptors were gathered from a human donor in good health, serving as a control.

The chain carries TRBV11-2 and TRBJ1-1; D not resolved. The V end was cut by 3 bases, the J end by 5 bases, with 10 bases between. The CDR3 extends over 13 amino acids. Germline V gene lookup returns CDR1 SGHAT and CDR2 FQNNGV. CDR3 in amino acids: CASSFGVETEAFF. CDR3 DNA sequence: TGTGCCAGCAGCTTCGGAGTGGAGACTGAAGCTTTCTTT.

This clonotype was seen a handful of times. This chain joins TRBV7-2 and TRBJ2-3; 15 bases map to TRBD2. This CDR3 is 19 amino acids long. Germline assignment: CDR1 SGHTA and CDR2 FQGNSA. V dropped 5 bases and J dropped 5; count of bases not matched to a gene: 14. The CDR3 reads CASSPGGLAGGQEGDTQYF. CDR3 bases: TGTGCCAGCAGCCCAGGAGGACTAGCGGGGGGGCAGGAGGGAGATACGCAGTATTTT.

The genes are TRBV11-2 and TRBJ1-1; D is unclear. V was cut by 8 bases and J by 0 bases, with 10 bases left in between. The CDR3 is 13 amino acids. CDR1 and CDR2 from the germline V gene are SGHAT and FQNNGV. CDR3 DNA: TGTGCCAGCTTTGGCCTGATGAACACTGAAGCTTTCTTT. This encodes CASFGLMNTEAFF.

As DNA, the CDR3 is TGCAGTGCTAGTGGGGAGGCAGGGGGCCCCTACGAGCAGTACTTC. It codes for CSASGEAGGPYEQYF. This rearrangement joins TRBV20-1 to TRBJ2-7; 8 nucleotides line up with TRBD1. Germline CDR1 reads DFQATT; CDR2 reads SNEGSKA (reference sequence). The CDR3 length is 15 residues. V lost 3 bases, J lost 2 bases, and 9 bases stayed unmatched.

This clonotype was found many times. The chain joins TRBV11-3 to TRBJ1-6; D gene ambiguous. Deletions cut 0 bases from V and 0 bases from J, with 9 bases between. The germline CDR1 and CDR2 sequences are SGHNT and YENEEA. The CDR3 is made up of 17 amino acids. DNA for the CDR3: TGTGCCAGCAGCTTAGATCGAACGAGCTCCTATAATTCACCCCTCCACTTT. Protein sequence: CASSLDRTSSYNSPLHF.

With regard to this clonotype: This may be a read error, as it is one base from a much larger clone. This rearrangement joins TRBV10-3 to TRBJ1-5; D is unresolved. The CDR3 length is 14 residues. Between the trimmed V and J ends, which lost 5 bases and 0 bases, there was a span of 8 bases. The germline CDR1 and CDR2 sequences are ENHRY and SYGVKD. The CDR3 sequence: CAISYMDSNQPQHF. CDR3 DNA sequence: TGTGCCATCAGTTACATGGATAGCAATCAGCCCCAGCATTTT.

This clonotype came up many times. The chain uses TRBV6-5 and TRBJ1-5; TRBD1 agrees at 7 bases. V gave up 5 bases and J gave up 6 bases; unmatched junction bases: 7. CDR3 length equals 14 residues. CDR1 is MNHEY, CDR2 SVGAGI, per germline. CDR3 nucleotide sequence: TGTGCCAGCAGTACCGGACAGGTCCCTCAGCCCCAGCATTTT. It translates to CASSTGQVPQPQHF.

This clonotype was counted a few times. The rearrangement uses TRBV25-1 and TRBJ2-7; 10 bases match TRBD1. V lost 5 bases, J lost 1 base, and 11 bases stayed unmatched. The CDR3 is 17 residues long. CDR1 and CDR2 (germline): MGHDK, SYGVNS. Here the CDR3 DNA reads TGTGCCAGCAGTCCGCGACAGGGGGCAGACTATTCCTACGAGCAGTACTTC. Amino acid sequence: CASSPRQGADYSYEQYF.

This clonotype was observed many times. The rearrangement uses TRBV7-2 and TRBJ2-7; D call uncertain. Germline V CDR1 and CDR2: SGHTA, FQGNSA. V lost 5 bases and J 0 bases, leaving 14 bases between the germline ends. The CDR3 has 15 amino acids. CDR3 loop: CASSASWGSSYEQYF. CDR3 nucleotide sequence: TGTGCCAGCAGCGCCAGCTGGGGTTCCTCCTACGAGCAGTACTTC.

This clonotype was detected ten times or more. The V and J genes are TRBV12-3 or TRBV12-4 and TRBJ1-5, with 8 bases that match TRBD1. V shed 6 bases, J shed 3 bases, and the junction held 1 base outside the gene matches. The length of the CDR3 is 13 residues. DNA for the CDR3: TGTGCCAGCAGGGGACAGGCCAATCAGCCCCAGCATTTT. Protein sequence: CASRGQANQPQHF.

This clonotype was seen ten or more times. The chain uses TRBV12-3 or TRBV12-4 and TRBJ2-1; D unresolved. The V and J ends lost 3 bases and 8 bases respectively, with 5 bases between them. CDR3 length: 11 amino acids. Written as DNA, the CDR3 is TGTGCCAGCAGTTTTATCCATGAGCAGTTCTTC. Protein sequence: CASSFIHEQFF.

This clonotype was observed a handful of times. The V call is TRBV10-3, the J call TRBJ1-2; 7 nucleotides match TRBD1. This CDR3 is 13 amino acids long. CDR1 ENHRY and CDR2 SYGVKD come from the germline V gene. Trimming cost V 4 bases and J 3 bases; bases outside gene matches: 2. CDR3 amino acids: CAISGQGHYGYTF. The CDR3 nucleotides read TGTGCCATCAGTGGACAGGGACACTATGGCTACACCTTC.

V is TRBV7-3 and J is TRBJ2-7; either TRBD1 or TRBD2 may supply D (5 bases each). The closer fit of TRBJ2-1 to the DNA end suggests the J call may be wrong. Germline CDR1 and CDR2: SGHTA and FQGTGA. The CDR3 consists of 15 residues. The CDR3 DNA follows: TGTGCCAGCAGCTTAGGGAGAGGGGCCCTGGGTGGGCAGTTCTTC. It encodes CASSLGRGALGGQFF.

This clonotype was seen many times. The J gene is TRBJ2-7, the V gene TRBV4-3; D ambiguous. The CDR3 covers 13 residues. Germline CDR1 LGHNA, CDR2 YSLEER. The germline V and J ends were trimmed by 3 bases and 0 bases, with 6 bases remaining between them. In nucleotides, the CDR3 is TGCGCCAGCAGCCATACCGACTCCTACGAGCAGTACTTC. Protein: CASSHTDSYEQYF.

In nucleotides, the CDR3 is TGTGCCAGCACCATCTCGCACAGCGATGAGCAGTTCTTC. It encodes CASTISHSDEQFF. The chain is built from TRBV5-4 and TRBJ2-1, with D hard to call. Germline loops: CDR1 SGHNT, CDR2 YYREEE (reference sequence). The CDR3 runs to 13 residues. The germline V and J ends were trimmed by 6 bases and 8 bases, with 15 bases remaining between them.

This clonotype was detected ten times or more. The chain employs TRBV19 and TRBJ2-1; TRBD1 aligns across 9 bases. Germline lookup yields CDR1 LNHDA and CDR2 SQIVND (reference sequence). J gave up 3 bases and V 6 bases, and 3 bases lay outside the gene matches. The length of the CDR3 is 14 residues. CDR3 region: CASSPTGGYNEQFF. CDR3 bases: TGTGCCAGTAGCCCGACAGGGGGCTACAATGAGCAGTTCTTC.

In its sample, this clonotype was seen a few times. The chain employs TRBV7-4 and TRBJ2-7; D is uncertain. Trimming removed 5 bases from V and 2 bases from J, with 7 bases in between. This CDR3 has 12 residues. Per germline, CDR1 SGHVT and CDR2 SQSDAQ. The CDR3 region has the DNA TGTGCCAGCAGCCTTGTCGCCTACGAGCAGTACTTC. Protein product: CASSLVAYEQYF.

This chain joins TRBV9 and TRBJ1-4, with a tentative D call TRBD1 (5 bases). V gave up 5 bases and J gave up 13 bases, with 12 bases separating them. Germline CDR1 and CDR2: SGDLS and YYNGEE. The CDR3 loop spans 11 amino acids. CDR3 sequence (DNA): TGTGCCAGCAGTTTCGTCGGGACACTGTTTTTT. It encodes CASSFVGTLFF.